This is a list of T cell receptor beta chains from one sample in a study of cytomegalovirus exposure and HLA in healthy donors. Some clones are missing from TCRdb's copy, which holds only in-frame ones; the method was immunoSEQ multiplex PCR. The data hold around 180,000 clones, with 85% observed a single time. Sequenced material: PBMCs. The receptors come from a boy aged 2 to 9 in good health and CMV-seronegative. Both conserved end residues are part of each CDR3.

J gene: TRBJ1-3
V gene: TRBV18
CDR3 length: 14
CDR3 protein: CASSPDRAGNTIYF

J gene: -
V gene: TRBV7-9
CDR3 length: 15
CDR3 protein: CASSYGASGMYEQYF

J gene: TRBJ2-5
V gene: TRBV28
CDR3 length: 14
CDR3 protein: CASQGAGGYETQYF

J gene: TRBJ2-1
V gene: TRBV5-1
CDR3 length: 17
CDR3 protein: CASSVAGTALGPDEQFF

J gene: TRBJ2-7
V gene: TRBV9
CDR3 length: 15
CDR3 protein: CASSVDSKSGSEQYF

J gene: TRBJ2-1
V gene: TRBV6-5
CDR3 length: 16
CDR3 protein: CASSYPRQGLRGEQFF

J gene: TRBJ1-1
V gene: TRBV5-1
CDR3 length: 13
CDR3 protein: CASSMTGGGEAFF

J gene: TRBJ1-5
V gene: TRBV28
CDR3 length: 12
CDR3 protein: CASSLNNQPQHF

J gene: TRBJ2-7
V gene: TRBV5-6
CDR3 length: 15
CDR3 protein: CASSLGPGQGGEQYF

J gene: TRBJ2-1
V gene: TRBV9
CDR3 length: 18
CDR3 protein: CASSVETSGRKSYNEQFF

J gene: TRBJ2-7
V gene: TRBV2
CDR3 length: 13
CDR3 protein: CASSEQGIHEQYF

J gene: TRBJ2-2
V gene: TRBV7-9
CDR3 length: 15
CDR3 protein: CASPRSGSSGGELFF

J gene: TRBJ2-3
V gene: TRBV10-3
CDR3 length: 16
CDR3 protein: CAISESRLAGTDTQYF

J gene: TRBJ1-4
V gene: TRBV9
CDR3 length: 13
CDR3 protein: CASSVRVGEKLFF

J gene: TRBJ2-1
V gene: TRBV14
CDR3 length: 19
CDR3 protein: CASSQEGTLAGALYNEQFF

J gene: TRBJ2-7
V gene: TRBV27
CDR3 length: 11
CDR3 protein: CASRFAYEQYF

J gene: TRBJ2-3
V gene: TRBV6-1
CDR3 length: 15
CDR3 protein: CASSEGPVGRDTQYF

J gene: TRBJ1-5
V gene: TRBV21-1
CDR3 length: 15
CDR3 protein: CASGSSRDSNQPQHF

J gene: TRBJ2-7
V gene: TRBV27
CDR3 length: 14
CDR3 protein: CASSPQSSSYEQYF

J gene: TRBJ2-1
V gene: TRBV7-8
CDR3 length: 13
CDR3 protein: CASSLARGNEQFF

J gene: TRBJ2-5
V gene: TRBV4-2
CDR3 length: 20
CDR3 protein: CASSQDGRGGGWLKEETQYF

J gene: TRBJ2-5
V gene: TRBV5-1
CDR3 length: 20
CDR3 protein: CASTLGAGGSLAGGPYEQYF

J gene: TRBJ1-3
V gene: TRBV5-1
CDR3 length: 17
CDR3 protein: CASSSLPGQGVGNTIYF

J gene: TRBJ2-7
V gene: TRBV11-2
CDR3 length: 13
CDR3 protein: CASSEDRVGEQYF

J gene: TRBJ2-5
V gene: TRBV5-4
CDR3 length: 14
CDR3 protein: CASSSRGAGETQYF

J gene: TRBJ2-1
V gene: TRBV6-1
CDR3 length: 16
CDR3 protein: CASSEAYGGTYNEQFF

J gene: TRBJ1-5
V gene: TRBV19
CDR3 length: 15
CDR3 protein: CASSTKGQYNQPQHF

J gene: TRBJ1-1
V gene: TRBV28
CDR3 length: 15
CDR3 protein: CASSSPDRMNTEAFF

J gene: TRBJ2-2
V gene: TRBV28
CDR3 length: 16
CDR3 protein: CASSTNSGSINGELFF

J gene: TRBJ2-3
V gene: TRBV5-6
CDR3 length: 15
CDR3 protein: CASSLGTGALDTQYF

J gene: TRBJ2-2
V gene: TRBV28
CDR3 length: 15
CDR3 protein: CASSPWMGPTGELFF

J gene: TRBJ1-1
V gene: TRBV5-8
CDR3 length: 15
CDR3 protein: CASSIDRRQLAEAFF

J gene: TRBJ2-5
V gene: TRBV7-8
CDR3 length: 20
CDR3 protein: CASSFLGAVGAGLVKETQYF

J gene: TRBJ1-4
V gene: TRBV7-2
CDR3 length: 14
CDR3 protein: CASSNRGYNEKLFF

J gene: TRBJ2-5
V gene: TRBV27
CDR3 length: 14
CDR3 protein: CASSRTGSRETQYF

J gene: TRBJ2-4
V gene: TRBV5-1
CDR3 length: 15
CDR3 protein: CASSSESPGVNIQYF

J gene: TRBJ2-7
V gene: TRBV7-9
CDR3 length: 12
CDR3 protein: CSSQGGSYEQYF